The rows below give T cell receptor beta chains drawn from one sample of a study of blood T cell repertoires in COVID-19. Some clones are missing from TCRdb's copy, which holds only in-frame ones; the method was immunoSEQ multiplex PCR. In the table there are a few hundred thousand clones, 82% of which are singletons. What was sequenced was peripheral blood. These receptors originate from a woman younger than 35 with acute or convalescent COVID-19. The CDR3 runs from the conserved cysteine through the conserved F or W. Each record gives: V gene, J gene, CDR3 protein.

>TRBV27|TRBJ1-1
CASSTTGSDTEAFF
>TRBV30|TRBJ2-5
CAWRPRGAETQYF
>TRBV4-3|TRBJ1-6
CASSQDPTGTGANSPLHF
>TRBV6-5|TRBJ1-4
CASSYGQAGEKLFF
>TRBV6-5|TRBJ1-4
CASSTKQGPEKLFF
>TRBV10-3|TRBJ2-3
CAITPGTSGPDTQYF
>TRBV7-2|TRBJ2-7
CASSPRTGRDEQYF
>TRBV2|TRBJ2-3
CASSDGVYGRFTDTQYF
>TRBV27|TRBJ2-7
CATKTSGSSYEQYF
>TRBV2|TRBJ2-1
CASSEALLGLAGAPHEQFF
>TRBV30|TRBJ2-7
CAWTSGNYEQYF
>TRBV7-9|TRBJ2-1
CASSLVDGIYNEQFF
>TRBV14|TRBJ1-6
CASSQRELTPLHF
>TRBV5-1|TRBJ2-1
CASSLGGLYNEQFF
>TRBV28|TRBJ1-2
CASSLSPGAANYGYTF
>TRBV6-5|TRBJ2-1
CASRGLARNNEQFF
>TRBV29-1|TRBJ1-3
CSAESGNTIYF
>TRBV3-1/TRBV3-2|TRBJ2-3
CASSQGGWSGGDTQYF
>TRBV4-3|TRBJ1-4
CASSQDGTGRKLFF
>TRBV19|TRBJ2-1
CASSRDWGGAYNEQFF
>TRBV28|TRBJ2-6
CASSLRGGSGANVLTF
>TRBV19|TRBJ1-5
CASSIRGIDQPQHF
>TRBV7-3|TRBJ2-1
CASSLTQGGEQFF
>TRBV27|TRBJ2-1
CASSPGGNLADNEQFF
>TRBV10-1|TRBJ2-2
CASSESRWGADPNTGELFF
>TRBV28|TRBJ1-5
CASSRRLQGARGSGNQPQHF
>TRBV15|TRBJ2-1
CATSRDVGTSTNEQFF
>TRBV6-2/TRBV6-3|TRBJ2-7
CASSSTRNYEQYF
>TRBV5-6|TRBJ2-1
CASSRPSGRADNEQFF
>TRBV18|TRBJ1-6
CASSPASDSPLHF
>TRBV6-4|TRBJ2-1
CASSERAGVIEQFF
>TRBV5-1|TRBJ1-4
CASRPGTGGEKLFF
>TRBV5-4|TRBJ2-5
CASSPGGVAEETQYF
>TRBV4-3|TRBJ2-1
CASSQDGPSGILYNEQFF
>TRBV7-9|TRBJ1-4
CASSLVSATNEKLFF
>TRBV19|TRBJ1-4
CASRYPLRQGEVEKLFF
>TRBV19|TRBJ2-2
CASSKRWEVPGELFF
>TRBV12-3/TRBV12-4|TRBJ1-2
CASSFQGMDGYTF
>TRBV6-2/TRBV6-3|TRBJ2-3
CASSPPSTDTQYF
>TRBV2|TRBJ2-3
CASSESRLGGGTQYF
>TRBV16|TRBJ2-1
CASSQHTGSSYNEQFF
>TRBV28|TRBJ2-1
CASSGTAITFYNEQFF
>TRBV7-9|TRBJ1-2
CASSFIQGDGYTF